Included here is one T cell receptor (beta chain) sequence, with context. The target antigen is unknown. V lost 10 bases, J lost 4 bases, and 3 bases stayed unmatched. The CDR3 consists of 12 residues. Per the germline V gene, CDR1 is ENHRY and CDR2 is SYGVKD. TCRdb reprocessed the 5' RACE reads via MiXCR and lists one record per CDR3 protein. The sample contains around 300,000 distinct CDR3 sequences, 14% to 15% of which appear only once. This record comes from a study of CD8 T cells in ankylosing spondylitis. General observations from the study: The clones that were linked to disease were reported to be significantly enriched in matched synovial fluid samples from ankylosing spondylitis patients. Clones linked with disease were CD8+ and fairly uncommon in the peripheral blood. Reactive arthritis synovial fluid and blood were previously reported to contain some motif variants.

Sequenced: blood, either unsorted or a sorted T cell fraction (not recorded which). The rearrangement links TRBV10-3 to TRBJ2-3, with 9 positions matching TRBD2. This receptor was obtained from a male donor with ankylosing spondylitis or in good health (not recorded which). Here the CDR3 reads CASQREADTQYF. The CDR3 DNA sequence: TGTGCCAGCCAGCGGGAGGCAGATACGCAGTATTTT.